The present T cell receptor (beta chain) was sequenced within a study of T cell responses to AZD1222 COVID-19 vaccine. Pooled in the analysis were second doses at about 4 or about 12 weeks. Overall study findings and caveats: Among the donors, most were white British and more were female, and clonal diversity was possibly underestimated. Repertoire sampling occurred only after the peak T cell response.

Assay: immunoSEQ multiplex PCR; the TCRdb copy retains only in-frame clones and omits some. Of about 150,000 clones listed, approximately 87% were seen once; the top ten hold about 9.8%. This clone is termed medium-sized. What it recognizes is unknown. Germline trimming cut 5 bases from V and 0 bases from J; bases unmatched to any gene: 4. Germline V lookup: CDR1 SEHNR, CDR2 FQNEAQ (reference sequence). The length of the CDR3 is 14 residues. The specimen comprised peripheral blood, sampled 28 days after the second AZD1222 dose. The clonotype comes from an adult who received the AZD1222 COVID-19 vaccine. This sequence joins TRBV7-9 and TRBJ2-7, with 7 bases aligning to TRBD1. This chain's CDR3 is CASSTRQGSYEQYF. For the CDR3, the DNA is TGTGCCAGCAGCACTAGACAGGGCTCCTACGAGCAGTACTTC.